This TCR beta chain was retrieved from a study of blood T cell repertoires in COVID-19. Whole-study context: COVID-19 samples from acute and convalescent phases originated in the United States, Italy and Spain. T cells, B-cell-depleted T cells, or PBMCs provided the cDNA or gDNA that served as material.

This clone has just one count. This CDR3 comprises 15 residues. The germline V gene has CDR1 SGHRS and CDR2 YFSETQ. The V end was cut by 2 bases, the J end by 2 bases, with 12 bases between. As originally analysed: Amplified reference gene primers provided the basis for estimating nucleated cell counts. The table came from immunoSEQ multiplex PCR; TCRdb's copy has only in-frame clones and leaves some out. V, J and clone size were drawn from that table, and D and trimming were deduced from the DNA. Of about 69,000 clones in the sample, approximately 75% were seen once. The material sequenced was peripheral blood. The source of this sequence is a human donor in a cohort sampled during active COVID-19. The V call is TRBV5-1, the J call TRBJ2-3; the D gene is possibly TRBD1 (6 bases). The CDR3 DNA reads as TGCGCCAGCAGCTTAGGGGGTAGCCCCACAGATACGCAGTATTTT. Translation gives CASSLGGSPTDTQYF.